A selection of T cell receptor beta chains follows, all from one sample in a study of T cells in Graves' hyperthyroidism and ophthalmopathy. TCRdb reanalysed the multiplex PCR reads using MiXCR and keeps one entry per CDR3 protein. The data contain about half a million distinct CDR3 sequences, approximately 25% of them singletons. The material sequenced was blood. Receptors were obtained from a woman aged 25 to 39 with Graves' ophthalmopathy. CDR3s include the opening cysteine and the closing phenylalanine or tryptophan.

V gene: TRBV6-1; J gene: TRBJ2-4; CDR3 protein: CASSERPGSIAKNIQYF
V gene: TRBV13; J gene: TRBJ1-3; CDR3 protein: CASSHRMAGGPGNTIYF
V gene: TRBV5-1; J gene: TRBJ1-1; CDR3 protein: CASSAHRGGAFF
V gene: TRBV7-8; J gene: TRBJ1-1; CDR3 protein: CASSPPAATEAFF
V gene: TRBV19; J gene: TRBJ1-5; CDR3 protein: CASSIRTGGDSNQPQHF
V gene: TRBV7-3; J gene: TRBJ1-1; CDR3 protein: CASSSNSGTEAFF
V gene: TRBV5-1; J gene: TRBJ1-1; CDR3 protein: CASSTGTYTEAFF
V gene: TRBV12-3/TRBV12-4; J gene: TRBJ1-3; CDR3 protein: CASSFPFSGNTIYF
V gene: TRBV7-9; J gene: TRBJ1-2; CDR3 protein: CASSSHGQDYGYTF
V gene: TRBV14; J gene: TRBJ1-5; CDR3 protein: CASSQDRRIGGGKQPQHF
V gene: TRBV12-3/TRBV12-4; J gene: TRBJ2-5; CDR3 protein: CASSFGLAGGRETQYF
V gene: TRBV9; J gene: TRBJ2-5; CDR3 protein: CASSVNPGGYRQETQYF
V gene: TRBV7-9; J gene: TRBJ2-7; CDR3 protein: CASSRTHIGSSYEQYF
V gene: TRBV12-3/TRBV12-4; J gene: TRBJ1-2; CDR3 protein: CASTHPPNYGYTF
V gene: TRBV7-3; J gene: TRBJ2-2; CDR3 protein: CASSLMIGTGFTGELFF
V gene: TRBV30; J gene: TRBJ1-2; CDR3 protein: CAWSVTTGDGYTF
V gene: TRBV11-2; J gene: TRBJ2-5; CDR3 protein: CASSLELQETQYF
V gene: TRBV6-2/TRBV6-3; J gene: TRBJ1-1; CDR3 protein: CASRPLGTGNTEAFF
V gene: TRBV3-1; J gene: TRBJ1-4; CDR3 protein: CASSHTGTAGEKLFF
V gene: TRBV29-1; J gene: TRBJ2-7; CDR3 protein: CSAGRGYEQYF